The 23 T cell receptor beta chains reported below all come from one sample, sequenced in a study of human T cells and chemical hapten exposure. Sample time point: pre-sensitization, week 0. The sample's treatment: therapeutic diphenylcyclopropenone sensitization with weekly scalp DPC. Each CDR3 protein is one row after TCRdb ran MiXCR on the RACE reads. The sample yields fewer than 200,000 distinct CDR3 sequences, almost 30% seen once. Here the sequenced sample was whole blood, taken in connection with sensitization to the hapten diphenylcyclopropenone (DPC). The source of these receptors is a woman aged 25 to 39 with alopecia areata. Some clones in this sample may be carry-over from other donors' samples.

This clonotype was recorded many times. CDR3 sequence reads: CSVRQVNNEQFF. The CDR3, as DNA: TGCAGCGTACGGCAGGTAAACAATGAGCAGTTCTTC. This chain joins TRBV29-1 and TRBJ2-1; no clear D. Germline CDR1 is SQVTM and CDR2 is ANQGSEA. The CDR3 runs 12 residues. The V end lost 6 bases, the J end lost 5 bases, and 11 bases lay between the germline ends.

The J gene is TRBJ2-1, the V gene TRBV7-2; 15 bases fit TRBD2. The CDR3 is 16 amino acids. Losses at the gene ends were 3 bases for V and 5 bases for J; bases not matched to a gene: 2. CDR1 and CDR2 (germline): SGHTA, FQGNSA. For the CDR3, the DNA is TGTGCCAGCAGCTTCGGACTAGCGGGAGGGGACAATGAGCAGTTCTTC. This codes for CASSFGLAGGDNEQFF.

This rearrangement joins TRBV20-1 to TRBJ2-3; unclear D gene. Trimming shortened V by 4 bases and J by 6 bases, and 5 bases separated the two germline ends. The V gene's germline CDR1 is DFQATT and CDR2 SNEGSKA (reference sequence). The CDR3 covers 10 residues. The CDR3 region is CSANFDTQYF. CDR3 sequence (DNA): TGCAGTGCTAACTTTGATACGCAGTATTTT.

This chain connects TRBV7-2 to TRBJ2-1; the D is unclear. Germline-derived CDR1 and CDR2 are SGHTA and FQGNSA. The V end lost 3 bases, the J end lost 3 bases, and 21 bases lay between the germline ends. The CDR3 sequence is 18 residues long. Here the CDR3 reads CASSFRLASGHLYNEQFF. In nucleotides, the CDR3 is TGTGCCAGCAGCTTCCGATTGGCTAGTGGGCACCTCTACAATGAGCAGTTCTTC.

The chain is built from TRBV4-3 and TRBJ2-5; D not resolved. Trimming removed 0 bases from V and 5 bases from J, with 7 bases in between. The CDR3 extends over 13 amino acids. Germline V CDR1 and CDR2: LGHNA, YSLEER. The CDR3 bases are TGCGCCAGCAGCCAAGAGGCAGGCGAGACCCAGTACTTC. As protein: CASSQEAGETQYF.

J is TRBJ1-2 and V is TRBV29-1; D is uncertain. CDR3 length: 11 amino acids. The germline gives CDR1 SQVTM, CDR2 ANQGSEA. V lost 4 bases to trimming and J lost 4 bases, with 7 bases between them. CDR3 sequence (DNA): TGCAGCGTTGTCGTAGGCTATGGCTACACCTTC. Its protein is CSVVVGYGYTF. Filled out from reference TRBV29-1 and TRBJ1-2, the complete variable domain reads SAVISQKPSRDICQRGTSLTIQCQVDSQVTMMFWYRQQPGQSLTLIATANQGSEATYESGFVIDKFPISRPNLTFSTLTVSNMSPEDSSIYLCSVVVGYGYTFGSGTRLTVV.

The chain carries TRBV27 and TRBJ1-2; possible D gene TRBD1, 6 bases. Germline V lookup: CDR1 MNHEY, CDR2 SMNVEV (reference sequence). The CDR3 is 14 residues long. Trimming removed 5 bases from V and 4 bases from J, with 14 bases in between. The CDR3 reads CASSPHGQFYGYTF. The DNA of the CDR3 is TGTGCCAGCAGTCCCCACGGACAGTTCTATGGCTACACCTTC.

A few counts support this clonotype. CDR3 region: CASSAADSEAQYF. The CDR3 DNA follows: TGCGCCAGCAGCGCCGCCGACAGTGAGGCGCAGTACTTC. The rearrangement links TRBV5-1 to TRBJ2-7; D may be TRBD1 (5 bases). Germline V gives CDR1 SGHRS, CDR2 YFSETQ. V gave up 4 bases and J gave up 9 bases, with 17 bases separating them. The CDR3 is made up of 13 amino acids. The whole variable domain, remainder taken from reference TRBV5-1 and TRBJ2-7, is KAGVTQTPRYLIKTRGQQVTLSCSPISGHRSVSWYQQTPGQGLQFLFEYFSETQRNKGNFPGRFSGRQFSNSRSEMNVSTLELGDSALYLCASSAADSEAQYFGPGTRLTVT.

The gene calls are TRBV6-5 and TRBJ2-3; 7 bases are a match to TRBD2. CDR3 size: 13 residues. After removal of 6 bases from V and 13 bases from J, the junction contained 13 bases not matched to a gene. CDR1 MNHEY and CDR2 SVGAGI come from the germline V gene. The DNA of the CDR3 is TGTGCCAGCAGCCAAACTAGCGCCCCCTTAGAGTATTTT. Protein sequence: CASSQTSAPLEYF.

The chain uses TRBV4-1 and TRBJ1-1; no reliable D call. Trimming pared 0 bases from V and 2 bases from J, leaving 10 bases between. The CDR3 is 15 amino acids. Germline V gene data show CDR1 as MGHRA and CDR2 as YSYEKL. The CDR3 loop reads CASSQDGNVNTEAFF. The CDR3 coding sequence is TGCGCCAGCAGCCAAGATGGCAACGTTAACACTGAAGCTTTCTTT.

The chain employs TRBV28 and TRBJ2-7; D is ambiguous. The CDR3 is made up of 12 amino acids. The V gene lost 7 bases and the J gene lost 3 bases, with 10 bases spanning the gap. The germline CDR1 and CDR2 sequences are MDHEN and SYDVKM. As DNA, the CDR3 is TGTGCCAGCACCCAGGCTTTCTACGAGCAGTACTTC. It yields the protein CASTQAFYEQYF.

The chain is built from TRBV5-4 and TRBJ1-1; 7 bases fit TRBD1. The CDR3 has 18 residues. After removal of 4 bases from V and 0 bases from J, the junction contained 15 bases not matched to a gene. The germline gives CDR1 SGHNT, CDR2 YYREEE (reference sequence). The CDR3 DNA follows: TGTGCCAGCAGCGTAGAGCGGGACAGCAGGTACATGAACACTGAAGCTTTCTTT. Its translation is CASSVERDSRYMNTEAFF.

This clonotype was picked up a small number of times. This chain links TRBV18 with TRBJ1-1, with 9 bases aligning to TRBD1. Losses at the gene ends were 5 bases for V and 3 bases for J; bases not matched to a gene: 7. Germline-derived CDR1 and CDR2 are KGHSH and LQKENI. The CDR3 loop spans 15 amino acids. The chain's CDR3 is CASSATGGRDTEAFF. CDR3 DNA: TGTGCCAGCTCAGCAACAGGGGGCAGGGACACTGAAGCTTTCTTT.

This clonotype was detected many times. The chain has TRBV18 and TRBJ1-1, with 7 bases lining up with TRBD1. This CDR3 is built from 16 residues. With V trimmed by 1 base and J by 3 bases, 8 bases remained unmatched. Germline values: CDR1 KGHSH, CDR2 LQKENI. Written as DNA, the CDR3 is TGTGCCAGCTCACCACAAACAGGGGTTTCTGACACTGAAGCTTTCTTT. Its translation is CASSPQTGVSDTEAFF. Complete variable domain (other parts from reference TRBV18 and TRBJ1-1): NAGVMQNPRHLVRRRGQEARLRCSPMKGHSHVYWYRQLPEEGLKFMVYLQKENIIDESGMPKERFSAEFPKEGPSILRIQQVVRGDSAAYFCASSPQTGVSDTEAFFGQGTRLTVV.

In this sample, this clonotype turned up a few times. The rearrangement links TRBV19 to TRBJ2-7, with D perhaps matching TRBD2 (5 bases). The length of the CDR3 is 16 residues. Between the trimmed V and J ends, which lost 4 bases and 2 bases, there was a span of 18 bases. The germline CDR1 and CDR2 sequences are LNHDA and SQIVND (reference sequence). CDR3 residues: CASSTIRGLPAYEQYF. The CDR3 region has the DNA TGTGCCAGTAGTACCATTCGGGGATTGCCGGCCTACGAGCAGTACTTC.

On this clonotype itself: Just one base apart from a much larger clone, this may be a read error. The chain couples TRBV9 to TRBJ1-4; 9 bases line up with TRBD1. In germline, CDR1 is SGDLS, CDR2 YYNGEE. V lost 2 bases, J lost 5 bases, and 1 base stayed unmatched. CDR3 size: 14 residues. In DNA form, the CDR3 reads TGTGCCAGCAGCGTGGGGACAGGGAATGAAAAACTGTTTTTT. It encodes CASSVGTGNEKLFF.

This chain links TRBV7-2 with TRBJ1-3; no definite D call. The CDR3 contains 13 residues. Looked up from germline, CDR1 is SGHTA and CDR2 is FQGNSA. Trimming removed 3 bases at V and 6 bases at J, with 9 bases between. CDR3 in amino acids: CASSLDNQNTIYF. CDR3 nucleotide sequence: TGTGCCAGCAGCTTGGATAATCAAAACACCATATATTTT.

V usage is TRBV5-5 and J usage is TRBJ2-1, with 7 bases that match TRBD1. CDR3 length: 14 amino acids. Germline V gene sequence: CDR1 SGHKS, CDR2 YYEKEE (reference sequence). V was pared by 4 bases and J by 7 bases, with 8 bases of the junction left unmatched. CDR3 residues: CASSPRQGPNEQFF. The CDR3 DNA follows: TGTGCCAGCAGCCCTCGACAGGGACCAAATGAGCAGTTCTTC.

The chain uses TRBV29-1 and TRBJ2-3; 10 bases line up with TRBD2. The germline gives CDR1 SQVTM, CDR2 ANQGSEA. The length of the CDR3 is 13 residues. The V gene end was trimmed by 6 bases and the J gene end by 4 bases; junction bases not matched to a gene: 4. CDR3 coding DNA: TGCAGCGTCACTAGCGGGAACTCAGATACGCAGTATTTT. Translated, it gives CSVTSGNSDTQYF.

This clonotype was detected ten times or more. This chain connects TRBV6-1 to TRBJ1-6; D is unresolved. The germline gives CDR1 MNHNS, CDR2 SASEGT. CDR3 length: 13 residues. Trimming pared 10 bases from V and 7 bases from J, leaving 14 bases between. The CDR3 loop is CATIEGQNSPLHF. For the CDR3, the DNA is TGTGCCACCATCGAGGGTCAAAATTCACCCCTCCACTTT.

This rearrangement joins TRBV20-1 to TRBJ2-1, with D possibly being TRBD1 or TRBD2 (6 bases each). CDR3 size: 14 residues. Germline V CDR1 and CDR2: DFQATT, SNEGSKA (reference sequence). V lost 2 bases to trimming and J lost 2 bases, with 10 bases between them. The CDR3 reads CSARRGAAYNEQFF. DNA of the CDR3: TGCAGTGCTAGAAGGGGGGCAGCCTACAATGAGCAGTTCTTC.

This clonotype was detected a few times. The chain recombines TRBV7-9 with TRBJ1-5; D is unclear. In germline, CDR1 is SEHNR, CDR2 FQNEAQ (reference sequence). The length of the CDR3 is 15 residues. Trimming stripped 5 bases from V and 3 bases from J, with 14 bases between. In DNA form, the CDR3 reads TGTGCCAGCAGCGCCTCTGGTGGGCCCAATCAGCCCCAGCATTTT. This translates into CASSASGGPNQPQHF.

This clonotype was seen only a few times. J is TRBJ2-3 and V is TRBV7-9; 9 bases align to TRBD2. Trimming took 5 bases from V and 0 from J; bases not matched to a gene: 3. The CDR3 spans 15 residues. The germline V gene encodes CDR1 SEHNR and CDR2 FQNEAQ (reference sequence). CDR3 loop: CASSAGGLSTDTQYF. The DNA for the CDR3 is TGTGCCAGCAGCGCGGGAGGGCTCAGCACAGATACGCAGTATTTT.